This is a list of T cell receptor beta chains from one sample in a study of identical twins' blood T cells. TCRdb reprocessed the 5' RACE reads with MiXCR, giving one entry per CDR3 protein. Here the sample spans a few hundred thousand distinct CDR3 sequences, around 30% being singletons. The sequenced sample was PBMCs. The receptors derive from a woman aged 18-49 years in good health. Both conserved end residues are trimmed from each CDR3. The order of the fields is clone size, J gene, V gene, CDR3 protein. Not every row has a clone size; where given, it reads once, few, many or a size class.

-	TRBJ1-2	TRBV20-1	SARTDAVLPYGYT
few	TRBJ1-2	TRBV29-1	SVGQGNYGYT
once	TRBJ1-5	TRBV20-1	SALDRGGNRPQH
-	TRBJ2-1	TRBV11-3	ASSLDKHSEQF
-	TRBJ2-5	TRBV20-1	SAAYVVWLQETQY
-	TRBJ2-7	TRBV28	ASSLFVVGFSYEQY
few	TRBJ2-3	TRBV5-6	ASSFAQGGADTQY
many	TRBJ1-1	TRBV19	ASSMGTGMNTEAF
-	TRBJ1-1	TRBV7-6	ASSLLSADSTEAF
-	TRBJ2-7	TRBV29-1	SVGVLHEQY
many	TRBJ2-1	TRBV5-1	ASSRTSGTYNEQF
few	TRBJ2-7	TRBV2	ASSQAGVNEEQY
-	TRBJ1-4	TRBV18	ASSPSASGTALGEKLF
-	TRBJ2-1	TRBV7-2	ASSLAGSLGRSSYNEQF
once	TRBJ2-7	TRBV5-6	ASSLIPGQGLYEQY
-	TRBJ1-4	TRBV5-1	ASSTSPFEKLF
-	TRBJ1-2	TRBV29-1	SVETGLGYT
-	TRBJ2-1	TRBV12-3/TRBV12-4	ASSPPDGVVKF
-	TRBJ2-3	TRBV7-9	AGSPKGSLTDTQY
-	TRBJ1-5	TRBV7-6	ASSLDETGDQPQH
-	TRBJ2-3	TRBV7-2	ASSLVSRGRAGSTDTQY
-	TRBJ2-1	TRBV10-1	ASEEGSGIGEQF
-	TRBJ1-5	TRBV9	ASSVTDLRPQH
-	TRBJ2-5	TRBV12-3/TRBV12-4	ASSFKGVTYETQY
once	TRBJ2-2	TRBV5-1	ASSLKVNTGELF
many	TRBJ2-2	TRBV14	ASRPGTANTGELF
-	TRBJ1-2	TRBV20-1	SAGGFTYGYT
many	TRBJ2-2	TRBV7-8	ASSLGWRGATGELF
-	TRBJ2-3	TRBV11-2	ASSRLPTDTQY
-	TRBJ2-5	TRBV20-1	SAVAEQGFQETQY
-	TRBJ2-7	TRBV29-1	SVPKGGRGEQY
-	TRBJ2-5	TRBV7-9	ASSLVSETQY
-	TRBJ1-1	TRBV7-2	ASSLSGAPNTEAF
-	TRBJ1-1	TRBV7-2	ASSLHRGTHTEAF
-	TRBJ2-1	TRBV19	ASSIGGALHDGQF
few	TRBJ2-7	TRBV20-1	SAIVGRFPYEQY
-	TRBJ1-1	TRBV5-1	ASSSVSYGGRTEAF